This is a list of T cell receptor beta chains from one sample in a study of cytotoxic CD8 clonotypes in ibrutinib-treated CLL. The assay was immunoSEQ multiplex PCR, and TCRdb's table has in-frame clones only and misses some. The sample has fewer than 400,000 clones; 67% are singletons. The starting material was PBMCs, obtained after 36 months of ibrutinib treatment. These receptors were taken from a human donor with chronic lymphocytic leukemia. The conserved cysteine and the conserved F or W are not part of the CDR3 here. Each record gives: V gene, CDR3 length, clone size, CDR3 protein. Clone size is not always given. Where it is, it says once, few, many or a class for expanded clones.

>TRBV5-1|13|NA
ASSFRDGGTGELF
>TRBV9|13|NA
ASSVWEQGPYEQY
>TRBV9|13|NA
ASSVRGGSVNEQY
>TRBV10-3|8|NA
AIKYSTQY
>TRBV2|19|NA
ASTRKGWGTSLTGGGYEQY
>TRBV5-1|12|NA
ASSRIQGWNEQF
>TRBV21-1|8|NA
ASRDNEQF
>TRBV6-4|13|NA
ASSVTSLRTGELF
>TRBV6-6|13|few
ASSYGGDGSYEQY
>TRBV27|14|NA
ASSLFRTQNTGELF
>TRBV9|12|NA
ASSRDSYTDTQY
>TRBV18|14|once
ASSPRAGGSSYEQY
>TRBV15|13|NA
ATSRARTGDYEQY
>TRBV10-3|14|NA
AISESPLRRDTEAF
>TRBV10-3|13|NA
AISTKRGWLDEQF
>TRBV13|11|NA
ASSLGQNTEAF
>TRBV15|15|NA
ATSRDTTERAKNIQY
>TRBV12-5|12|few
ASGFGTPIDTQY
>TRBV28|13|NA
ASSFFGQGLYEQY
>TRBV4-3|15|NA
ASSQDAAPPRAYEQY
>TRBV19|13|NA
ASSSGLSSTREQY
>TRBV5-4|10|few
ASSIVNYGYT
>TRBV11-2|13|NA
ASSLGDISNQPQH
>TRBV5-1|12|NA
ASSLGPANYGYT
>TRBV6-5|10|NA
ASSRAGGGYT
>TRBV27|14|NA
ASRGTWTGNTGELF
>TRBV5-1|12|NA
ASSLVGLGGGYT
>TRBV29-1|11|NA
SVGMDYGYEQY
>TRBV2|11|NA
ASRTLPFYGYT
>TRBV11-2|13|NA
ASSLESGGPDTQY
>TRBV7-9|12|NA
ASSLGDRNYGYT
>TRBV10-2|12|once
ASSDDRAGNTIY
>TRBV7-2|14|once
ASSGRGGLAVNEQF
>TRBV7-8|14|NA
ASSLVSDAYGEKLF
>TRBV25-1|15|NA
ASSELRSAVQQETQY
>TRBV9|12|NA
ASSPGRVTDTQY
>TRBV6-1|8|NA
ASNSGSPY
>TRBV11-3|13|few
ASSQGTGSSYEQY
>TRBV7-9|17|NA
ASSPILAYRAAATGELF
>TRBV5-1|9|few
ASSASYGYT
>TRBV4-3|14|NA
ASSQEGREWGNIQY
>TRBV14|11|few
ASSQVGRSPLH
>TRBV4-1|14|NA
ASSQDPATGGYEQY
>TRBV5-1|15|NA
ASSLDPGSSYNSPLH
>TRBV5-1|13|few
ASSSLPGDSYEQY
>TRBV7-2|13|NA
ASSLEAHSSYEQY
>TRBV6-1|12|NA
ASSEQGAADTQY
>TRBV7-9|13|NA
ASSDGPQPNEKLF
>TRBV5-1|15|NA
ASSLLAGGPRTDTQY
>TRBV29-1|9|NA
SVEENDEQF
>TRBV10-3|12|NA
AISPGIQGGELF
>TRBV27|11|NA
ASSLNYDNEQF